The clone carrying this TCR beta chain was seen repeatedly, ten times or more. The V gene lost 4 bases and the J gene lost 0 bases, with 13 bases spanning the gap. Per the germline V gene, CDR1 is SGHDN and CDR2 is FVKESK. This CDR3 contains 16 residues. The sample comes from a study of early T cells in non-severe SARS-CoV-2 infection. TCRdb passed the 5' RACE reads through MiXCR, listing each CDR3 protein once. In the table there are around 33,000 distinct CDR3 sequences, nearly 6% of which are singletons. Sequencing input: whole blood. The sequence was collected from an adult who was a healthcare worker with PCR-confirmed SARS-CoV-2 infection or an uninfected control (not recorded which). The rearrangement links TRBV14 to TRBJ2-1, with D hard to call. DNA for the CDR3: TGTGCCAGCAGCCCATCGGGCCCTAGCTCCTACAATGAGCAGTTCTTC. It yields the protein CASSPSGPSSYNEQFF. Drawing the rest from reference TRBV14 and TRBJ2-1, the complete variable domain is EAGVTQFPSHSVIEKGQTVTLRCDPISGHDNLYWYRRVMGKEIKFLLHFVKESKQDESGMPNNRFLAERTGGTYSTLKVQPAELEDSGVYFCASSPSGPSSYNEQFFGPGTRLTVL.